Listed below are T cell receptor beta chains from one sample, sequenced in a study of Graves' ophthalmopathy and Graves' hyperthyroidism. TCRdb reprocessed the multiplex PCR reads with MiXCR, giving one entry per CDR3 protein. The repertoire holds hundreds of thousands of distinct CDR3 sequences, with about 20% as singletons. Sequencing was performed on peripheral blood. Receptors were obtained from a young woman with stable Graves' hyperthyroidism. Some clones in this sample may be carry-over from other donors' samples. Both conserved end residues are part of each CDR3. Each record gives: V gene, J gene, D gene, clone size, CDR3 protein, CDR3 DNA. A D gene is named only where the DNA matches it firmly. Expanded clones are given a class, and other clones once, few, many or no size at all.

v_gene: TRBV7-3
j_gene: TRBJ1-1
d_gene: -
abundance: few
CDR3aa: CASSFSGLNTEAFF
CDR3nt: TGTGCCAGCAGCTTCTCTGGGCTGAACACTGAAGCTTTCTTT

v_gene: TRBV5-6
j_gene: TRBJ2-7
d_gene: -
abundance: -
CDR3aa: CASGSGQNEQYF
CDR3nt: TGTGCCAGCGGATCCGGGCAAAACGAGCAGTACTTC

v_gene: TRBV6-5
j_gene: TRBJ1-1
d_gene: -
abundance: -
CDR3aa: CASSYSGLYTEAFF
CDR3nt: TGTGCCAGCAGTTACTCTGGTTTGTATACTGAAGCTTTCTTT

v_gene: TRBV5-1
j_gene: TRBJ2-7
d_gene: TRBD1
abundance: many
CDR3aa: CASSQGQGVYEQYF
CDR3nt: TGCGCCAGCAGCCAAGGACAGGGCGTATACGAGCAGTACTTC

v_gene: TRBV10-3
j_gene: TRBJ1-1
d_gene: -
abundance: few
CDR3aa: CAISESELMNTEAFF
CDR3nt: TGTGCCATCAGTGAGTCAGAGCTAATGAACACTGAAGCTTTCTTT

v_gene: TRBV2
j_gene: TRBJ2-2
d_gene: -
abundance: many
CDR3aa: CGVRGRYTGELFF
CDR3nt: TGTGGGGTACGGGGTCGGTACACCGGGGAGCTGTTTTTT

v_gene: TRBV28
j_gene: TRBJ1-1
d_gene: -
abundance: -
CDR3aa: CASSLSEVNTEAFF
CDR3nt: TGTGCCAGCAGTTTGTCTGAGGTGAACACTGAAGCTTTCTTT

v_gene: TRBV20-1
j_gene: TRBJ1-1
d_gene: TRBD1
abundance: few
CDR3aa: CSASPTGTGFWLDTEAFF
CDR3nt: TGCAGTGCTAGTCCTACCGGGACAGGGTTTTGGTTGGACACTGAAGCTTTCTTT

v_gene: TRBV6-1
j_gene: TRBJ2-2
d_gene: -
abundance: -
CDR3aa: CASSAGRIDTGELFF
CDR3nt: TGTGCCAGCAGTGCAGGGAGGATTGACACCGGGGAGCTGTTTTTT

v_gene: TRBV12-3/TRBV12-4
j_gene: TRBJ1-5
d_gene: TRBD1
abundance: -
CDR3aa: CASSPGTGGLNQPQHF
CDR3nt: TGTGCCAGCAGCCCAGGGACAGGGGGCCTCAATCAGCCCCAGCATTTT

v_gene: TRBV3-1
j_gene: TRBJ1-2
d_gene: -
abundance: -
CDR3aa: CASSQESEWRNSYGYTF
CDR3nt: TGTGCCAGCAGCCAAGAATCTGAGTGGAGGAACTCCTATGGCTACACCTTC

v_gene: TRBV5-1
j_gene: TRBJ1-6
d_gene: TRBD1
abundance: many
CDR3aa: CASSFLQGALNSPLHF
CDR3nt: TGCGCCAGCAGCTTTTTACAGGGGGCGCTGAATTCACCCCTCCACTTT

v_gene: TRBV20-1
j_gene: TRBJ1-2
d_gene: -
abundance: -
CDR3aa: CSMSPARGYGYTF
CDR3nt: TGCAGTATGTCTCCGGCAAGGGGCTATGGCTACACCTTC

v_gene: TRBV4-1
j_gene: TRBJ1-1
d_gene: -
abundance: few
CDR3aa: CASSLQDGRGGSRTEAFF
CDR3nt: TGCGCCAGCAGCCTACAGGACGGCAGGGGAGGTTCTCGGACTGAAGCTTTCTTT

v_gene: TRBV20-1
j_gene: TRBJ2-5
d_gene: TRBD2
abundance: -
CDR3aa: CSAVAGGMETQYF
CDR3nt: TGCAGTGCTGTAGCGGGGGGGATGGAGACCCAGTACTTC

v_gene: TRBV6-1
j_gene: TRBJ1-3
d_gene: -
abundance: many
CDR3aa: CASSILRPGNTIYF
CDR3nt: TGTGCCAGCAGCATTCTTAGACCTGGAAACACCATATATTTT

v_gene: TRBV4-2
j_gene: TRBJ1-1
d_gene: -
abundance: many
CDR3aa: CASSQLRDSNMNTEAFF
CDR3nt: TGTGCCAGCAGCCAGCTGCGTGACAGCAACATGAACACTGAAGCTTTCTTT

v_gene: TRBV7-2
j_gene: TRBJ1-6
d_gene: -
abundance: many
CDR3aa: CASSLGAGSGSPLHF
CDR3nt: TGTGCCAGCAGCTTAGGGGCAGGGTCGGGTTCACCCCTCCACTTT

v_gene: TRBV29-1
j_gene: TRBJ1-1
d_gene: -
abundance: many
CDR3aa: CSSWGGGRKNTEAFF
CDR3nt: TGCAGCTCCTGGGGGGGAGGACGGAAGAACACTGAAGCTTTCTTT

v_gene: TRBV4-1
j_gene: TRBJ2-7
d_gene: -
abundance: -
CDR3aa: CASSQSAARAYLYEQYF
CDR3nt: TGCGCCAGCAGCCAGTCGGCGGCCAGAGCTTATCTCTACGAGCAGTACTTC

v_gene: TRBV6-1
j_gene: TRBJ2-7
d_gene: -
abundance: -
CDR3aa: CASSRDGGVNYEQYF
CDR3nt: TGTGCCAGCAGCCGGGACGGCGGAGTGAACTACGAGCAGTACTTC

v_gene: TRBV5-1
j_gene: TRBJ2-7
d_gene: TRBD2
abundance: many
CDR3aa: CASSVGTSGRDEQYF
CDR3nt: TGCGCCAGCAGCGTCGGGACTAGCGGGAGGGATGAGCAGTACTTC

v_gene: TRBV27
j_gene: TRBJ1-6
d_gene: -
abundance: -
CDR3aa: CASGTASSYNSPLHF
CDR3nt: TGTGCCTCGGGGACGGCTAGCTCCTATAATTCACCCCTCCACTTT

v_gene: TRBV6-2/TRBV6-3
j_gene: TRBJ1-1
d_gene: -
abundance: -
CDR3aa: CASSFEISRGNGNTEAFF
CDR3nt: TGTGCCAGCAGTTTTGAGATCTCTAGGGGTAACGGGAACACTGAAGCTTTCTTT

v_gene: TRBV7-3
j_gene: TRBJ1-6
d_gene: -
abundance: many
CDR3aa: CASSPGPRWIYNSPLHF
CDR3nt: TGTGCCAGCAGCCCAGGACCGAGGTGGATTTATAATTCACCCCTCCACTTT

v_gene: TRBV6-1
j_gene: TRBJ2-7
d_gene: TRBD1
abundance: -
CDR3aa: CASARDRGYEQYF
CDR3nt: TGTGCCAGCGCCCGGGACAGGGGCTACGAGCAGTACTTC

v_gene: TRBV24-1
j_gene: TRBJ2-7
d_gene: TRBD1
abundance: -
CDR3aa: CATSEGQGYEQYF
CDR3nt: TGTGCCACCAGTGAGGGACAGGGCTACGAGCAGTACTTC

v_gene: TRBV6-1
j_gene: TRBJ2-7
d_gene: TRBD1
abundance: -
CDR3aa: CASCGTGAYEQYF
CDR3nt: TGTGCCAGTTGCGGGACAGGGGCATACGAGCAGTACTTC

v_gene: TRBV7-9
j_gene: TRBJ2-7
d_gene: TRBD1
abundance: many
CDR3aa: CACTPGTGFYEQYF
CDR3nt: TGTGCCTGCACGCCCGGGACAGGGTTTTACGAGCAGTACTTC

v_gene: TRBV7-2
j_gene: TRBJ2-5
d_gene: -
abundance: many
CDR3aa: CASSPGWGRETQYF
CDR3nt: TGTGCCAGCAGCCCAGGCTGGGGCCGAGAGACCCAGTACTTC

v_gene: TRBV4-2
j_gene: TRBJ1-5
d_gene: -
abundance: -
CDR3aa: CASSQGIFQPQHF
CDR3nt: TGTGCCAGCAGCCAAGGTATTTTTCAGCCCCAGCATTTT

v_gene: TRBV19
j_gene: TRBJ2-7
d_gene: -
abundance: few
CDR3aa: CASSMAAASSYEQYF
CDR3nt: TGTGCCAGTAGTATGGCGGCGGCCAGCTCCTACGAGCAGTACTTC

v_gene: TRBV3-1
j_gene: TRBJ2-7
d_gene: -
abundance: many
CDR3aa: CASSQLRDGAYEQYF
CDR3nt: TGTGCCAGCAGCCAACTGCGGGACGGAGCCTACGAGCAGTACTTC

v_gene: TRBV7-2
j_gene: TRBJ2-7
d_gene: -
abundance: many
CDR3aa: CASSLGGRYEQYF
CDR3nt: TGCGCCAGCAGCTTAGGGGGGCGATACGAGCAGTACTTC

v_gene: TRBV4-1
j_gene: TRBJ1-1
d_gene: TRBD1
abundance: few
CDR3aa: CASSQGQGGAEAFF
CDR3nt: TGCGCCAGCAGCCAAGGGCAGGGGGGGGCTGAAGCTTTCTTT

v_gene: TRBV19
j_gene: TRBJ1-2
d_gene: -
abundance: -
CDR3aa: CASSIVFLETDYGYTF
CDR3nt: TGTGCCAGTAGTATCGTTTTCCTCGAGACAGACTATGGCTACACCTTC

v_gene: TRBV12-3/TRBV12-4
j_gene: TRBJ1-2
d_gene: -
abundance: -
CDR3aa: CASSLSQGYYGYTF
CDR3nt: TGTGCCAGCAGTTTAAGTCAGGGGTACTATGGCTACACCTTC

v_gene: TRBV29-1
j_gene: TRBJ1-2
d_gene: -
abundance: -
CDR3aa: CSVESGEYGYTF
CDR3nt: TGCAGCGTTGAATCGGGGGAGTATGGCTACACCTTC

v_gene: TRBV18
j_gene: TRBJ1-2
d_gene: -
abundance: many
CDR3aa: CASSPLDSGYTF
CDR3nt: TGTGCCAGCTCACCACTTGACAGCGGCTACACCTTC

v_gene: TRBV12-3/TRBV12-4
j_gene: TRBJ1-1
d_gene: -
abundance: -
CDR3aa: CASGAGSYTEAFF
CDR3nt: TGTGCCAGCGGGGCAGGGTCGTACACTGAAGCTTTCTTT

v_gene: TRBV14
j_gene: TRBJ1-6
d_gene: -
abundance: many
CDR3aa: CASSQVRSPLHF
CDR3nt: TGTGCCAGCAGCCAGGTCCGGTCACCCCTCCACTTT

v_gene: TRBV6-5
j_gene: TRBJ2-7
d_gene: -
abundance: few
CDR3aa: CASSYSRGNEQYF
CDR3nt: TGTGCCAGCAGTTACTCACGGGGAAACGAGCAGTACTTC

v_gene: TRBV20-1
j_gene: TRBJ1-5
d_gene: -
abundance: few
CDR3aa: CSASIAGALLPNQPQHF
CDR3nt: TGCAGTGCTAGCATTGCCGGGGCCCTCCTTCCAAATCAGCCCCAGCATTTT

v_gene: TRBV6-5
j_gene: TRBJ1-3
d_gene: -
abundance: -
CDR3aa: CASSYGGYGSGNTIYF
CDR3nt: TGTGCCAGCAGTTATGGAGGGTACGGCTCTGGAAACACCATATATTTT

v_gene: TRBV7-9
j_gene: TRBJ1-1
d_gene: -
abundance: few
CDR3aa: CASSLGWGSEAFF
CDR3nt: TGTGCCAGCAGCTTAGGTTGGGGCAGTGAAGCTTTCTTT

v_gene: TRBV30
j_gene: TRBJ1-3
d_gene: TRBD1
abundance: few
CDR3aa: CAWSHGDRSGNTIYF
CDR3nt: TGTGCCTGGAGTCATGGGGACAGATCTGGAAACACCATATATTTT

v_gene: TRBV12-3/TRBV12-4
j_gene: TRBJ1-1
d_gene: -
abundance: -
CDR3aa: CASSGQWGYTEAFF
CDR3nt: TGTGCCAGCAGTGGACAGTGGGGGTATACTGAAGCTTTCTTT

v_gene: TRBV6-1
j_gene: TRBJ2-2
d_gene: TRBD1
abundance: -
CDR3aa: CASSTGGYTGELFF
CDR3nt: TGTGCCAGCAGTACAGGGGGTTACACCGGGGAGCTGTTTTTT

v_gene: TRBV6-1
j_gene: TRBJ1-6
d_gene: TRBD1
abundance: -
CDR3aa: CASSGTGSASPLHF
CDR3nt: TGTGCCAGCTCCGGGACAGGGTCGGCTTCACCCCTCCACTTT

v_gene: TRBV13
j_gene: TRBJ1-6
d_gene: -
abundance: -
CDR3aa: CASSWGRMDNSPLHF
CDR3nt: TGTGCCAGCAGCTGGGGACGGATGGATAATTCACCCCTCCACTTT

v_gene: TRBV6-1
j_gene: TRBJ1-3
d_gene: -
abundance: few
CDR3aa: CASSVAAVGALSGNTIYF
CDR3nt: TGTGCCAGCAGTGTAGCCGCCGTGGGAGCTTTGTCTGGAAACACCATATATTTT

v_gene: TRBV2
j_gene: TRBJ2-5
d_gene: TRBD2
abundance: many
CDR3aa: CASTERTGGGETQYF
CDR3nt: TGTGCCAGCACCGAAAGAACGGGGGGGGGAGAGACCCAGTACTTC

v_gene: TRBV28
j_gene: TRBJ1-1
d_gene: -
abundance: many
CDR3aa: CASTPGWDNTEAFF
CDR3nt: TGTGCCAGCACCCCCGGCTGGGATAACACTGAAGCTTTCTTT

v_gene: TRBV6-2/TRBV6-3
j_gene: TRBJ1-5
d_gene: -
abundance: many
CDR3aa: CASMQDSSRNQPQHF
CDR3nt: TGTGCCAGCATGCAGGACAGCTCGCGCAATCAGCCCCAGCATTTT

v_gene: TRBV28
j_gene: TRBJ1-2
d_gene: -
abundance: -
CDR3aa: CASSQGTYDGYTF
CDR3nt: TGTGCCAGCAGCCAGGGGACATACGATGGCTACACCTTC